These 6 T cell receptor beta chains came from one sample sequenced in a study of blood T cell repertoires in COVID-19 (dated by TCRdb to the early 2020s). The library was built by means of the immunoSEQ multiplex PCR assay. The source is immuneACCESS, and TCRdb retained only in-frame sequences with V and J called. Part of the clones is not carried over; for the studies checked, unresolved V genes explain less than half of this, and the remainder is unexplained. This sample comprises around 200,000 clones, approximately 88% of them detected only once. The ten top clones hold 6.5% to 9% of the sample. Input material: peripheral blood. These receptors came from a middle-aged woman with COVID-19, enrolled during active disease.

V is TRBV23-1 and J is TRBJ2-3; 7 nucleotides match TRBD1. TRBV23-1 is annotated as an ORF whose role is uncertain. The junction had 10 bases not matched to a gene; V was cut back by 3 bases and J by 1 base. This CDR3 is 17 amino acids long. CDR3 amino acids: CASSHPKSGQGTDTQYF. CDR3 in DNA: TGCGCCAGCAGTCACCCGAAATCCGGACAGGGCACAGATACGCAGTATTTT.

The genes are TRBV5-5 and TRBJ1-4, with TRBD1 matching over 9 bases. After removal of 2 bases from V and 5 bases from J, the junction contained 7 bases not matched to a gene. The germline gives CDR1 SGHKS, CDR2 YYEKEE (reference sequence). This CDR3 has 16 residues. The CDR3 protein is CASSFGGQGLNEKLFF. In nucleotides, the CDR3 is TGTGCCAGCAGCTTTGGAGGACAGGGGTTAAATGAAAAACTGTTTTTT.

The J gene is TRBJ1-5, the V gene TRBV6-6, with D tentatively TRBD1 (6 bases). Trimming removed 6 bases from V and 4 bases from J, with 13 bases in between. In germline, CDR1 is MNHNY, CDR2 SVGAGI (reference sequence). The CDR3 length is 14 residues. CDR3: CASSNRDINQPQHF. The CDR3 region has the DNA TGTGCCAGCAGCAACCGGGACATTAATCAGCCCCAGCATTTT.

The chain couples TRBV10-1 to TRBJ2-2; D unclear. Trimming shortened V by 5 bases and J by 2 bases, and 9 bases separated the two germline ends. The CDR3 loop spans 14 amino acids. Germline assignment: CDR1 WNHNN and CDR2 SYGVQD (reference sequence). The chain's CDR3 is CASSLTANTGELFF. The CDR3 DNA reads as TGCGCCAGCAGTTTAACAGCTAACACCGGGGAGCTGTTTTTT.

The chain has TRBV14 and TRBJ1-1; a possible D gene is TRBD1 (6 bases). CDR1 and CDR2 from the germline V gene are SGHDN and FVKESK. This CDR3 has 15 amino acids. The ends were cut back, 4 bases at V and 4 bases at J, with 16 bases in the middle. CDR3 loop: CASSPGVQGRTEAFF. The CDR3 region has the DNA TGTGCCAGCAGCCCAGGGGTGCAGGGGCGCACTGAAGCTTTCTTT.

The V gene is TRBV6-6, the J gene TRBJ1-5, with D possibly being TRBD1 (5 bases). This CDR3 has 14 amino acids. V was trimmed by 6 bases and J by 7 bases, leaving 16 bases between them. The germline V gene encodes CDR1 MNHNY and CDR2 SVGAGI (reference sequence). The CDR3 DNA is TGTGCCAGCAGCCTTACATTCCAGGGACAGCCCCAGCATTTT. Encoded protein: CASSLTFQGQPQHF.